This entry lists 5 T cell receptor beta chains sequenced from one sample in a study of T cell clonality in common variable immunodeficiency. The data were produced by immunoSEQ multiplex PCR, yet TCRdb's version contains in-frame clones alone and is incomplete. The repertoire consists of about 52,000 clones, none detected only once. The sample was peripheral blood mononuclear cells. All receptors derive from a person between 18 and 69 years old in good health.

This clone appeared many times. The read finishes 3 residues shy of the CDR3 end, and the germline J gene is used to complete it. The genes are TRBV19 and TRBJ2-1; D is possibly TRBD1 or TRBD2 (5 bases each). The CDR3 is made up of 14 amino acids. In germline, CDR1 is LNHDA, CDR2 SQIVND (reference sequence). V was shortened by 7 bases and J by 3 bases, with 13 bases between the two germline ends. The sequenced CDR3 bases are TGTGCCAGTACGAGGGGATGGGGCTACAATGAG. It encodes CASTRGWGYNE. The whole CDR3 sequence is CASTRGWGYNEQFF.

A remark on this clone: The CDR3 extends 3 residues past the end of the read, so its final part is completed from the germline J gene. The chain joins TRBV18 to TRBJ1-2; D is perhaps TRBD1 (6 bases). Germline values: CDR1 KGHSH, CDR2 LQKENI. The CDR3 has 14 amino acids. The chain's CDR3 is CASSQTTGPYDYTF. Incomplete CDR3 DNA: TGTGCCAGCTCACAGACGACAGGACCCTACGAC.

This clone has just a few counts. The read stops 3 residues short of the end of the CDR3; the missing end is completed from the germline J gene. The chain is built from TRBV7-9 and TRBJ2-1; 7 bases agree with TRBD1. J gave up 6 bases and V 3 bases, and 8 bases lay outside the gene matches. CDR1 is SEHNR, CDR2 FQNEAQ, per germline (reference sequence). The CDR3 spans 15 residues. The DNA read from the CDR3 is TGTGCCAGCAGCTTTGGGCAGGGGGTAATCAATGAG. It codes for CASSFGQGVINE. From start to end, the CDR3 is CASSFGQGVINEQFF.

Many counts were recorded for this clone. Sequencing ends 3 residues short of the CDR3 end; the germline J gene provides the rest. The chain couples TRBV20-1 to TRBJ2-7, with D tentatively TRBD1 (6 bases). Germline V CDR1 and CDR2: DFQATT, SNEGSKA (reference sequence). Trimming stripped 4 bases from V and 3 bases from J, with 13 bases between. CDR3 length equals 13 residues. The covered CDR3 bases are TGCAGTGCTAACCCACAGGGCCGCTACGAG. Its protein product is CSANPQGRYE. The whole CDR3 protein is CSANPQGRYEQYF.

This clone was seen repeatedly, ten times or more. The read ends 3 residues shy of where the CDR3 ends; the end is completed using the germline J gene. The V gene is TRBV6-2 or TRBV6-3, the J gene TRBJ2-6; D remains ambiguous. CDR3 length: 15 residues. Germline lookup yields CDR1 MNHEY and CDR2 SVGEGT. V dropped 5 bases and J dropped 0 bases, with 8 bases sitting between them. The CDR3 sequence is CASSARHSGANVLTF. CDR3 bases read: TGTGCCAGCAGTGCCAGACACTCTGGGGCCAACGTC.